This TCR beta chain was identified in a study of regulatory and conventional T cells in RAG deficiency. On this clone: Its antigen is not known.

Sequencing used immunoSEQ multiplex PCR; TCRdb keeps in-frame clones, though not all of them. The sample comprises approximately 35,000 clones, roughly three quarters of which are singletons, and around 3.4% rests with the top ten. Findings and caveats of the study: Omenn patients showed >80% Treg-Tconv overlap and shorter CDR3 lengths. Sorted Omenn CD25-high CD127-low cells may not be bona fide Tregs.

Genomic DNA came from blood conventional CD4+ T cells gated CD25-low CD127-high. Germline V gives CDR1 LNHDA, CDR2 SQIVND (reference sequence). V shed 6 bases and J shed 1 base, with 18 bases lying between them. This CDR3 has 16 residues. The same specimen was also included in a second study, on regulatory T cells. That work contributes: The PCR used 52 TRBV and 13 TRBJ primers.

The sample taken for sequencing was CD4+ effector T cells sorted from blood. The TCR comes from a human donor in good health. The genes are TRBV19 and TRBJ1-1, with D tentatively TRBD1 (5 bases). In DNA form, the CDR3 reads TGTGCCAGTAGACCGCGGGGGGGACGATGGAACACTGAAGCTTTCTTT. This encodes CASRPRGGRWNTEAFF.